The clone carrying this T cell receptor beta chain was seen a few times. These data are taken from a study of T cell clonotyping in hematopoietic cell transplantation. The CDR3 is made up of 14 amino acids. The germline CDR1 and CDR2 sequences are SQVTM and ANQGSEA. Trimming pared 4 bases from V and 4 bases from J, leaving 15 bases between. Time point given: recipient sample about 28 days before transplant, after cytoreduction. Samples: about 28 days before transplant, then days 30, 100 and 180 after. The assay was immunoSEQ multiplex PCR, and TCRdb's table has in-frame clones only and misses some. This table has around 25,000 clones, over 60% appearing once.

The rearrangement uses TRBV29-1 and TRBJ2-3; D remains ambiguous. The sequence was obtained from a man aged 50 to 60 with myelodysplastic syndrome. Some clones in this sample may be carry-over from other donors' samples. Sequencing used peripheral blood mononuclear cells, obtained before stem cell transplant. The CDR3: CSVVREEEADTQYF. CDR3 DNA sequence: TGCAGCGTTGTTCGAGAGGAAGAGGCAGATACGCAGTATTTT.